Listed here are 14 T cell receptor beta chains from one sample, sequenced in a study of blood T cell repertoires in COVID-19. TCRdb's copy holds only in-frame clones and misses some; the assay was immunoSEQ multiplex PCR. The repertoire holds 200,000 to 250,000 clones, over 80% seen once, with around 3.8% in the top ten. Material for sequencing was PBMCs or T cells enriched from blood (not recorded which). All receptors come from a woman in her 30s who had been exposed to COVID-19.

V is TRBV3-1 (or the pseudogene TRBV3-2) and J is TRBJ2-5; no clear D. The CDR3 is made up of 16 amino acids. V dropped 0 bases and J dropped 2 bases, with 13 bases sitting between them. Germline CDR1 LGHDT, CDR2 YNNKEL (reference sequence). The CDR3 sequence: CASSQDRPHKQETQYF. CDR3 bases: TGTGCCAGCAGCCAAGATCGTCCCCACAAACAAGAGACCCAGTACTTC.

The chain links TRBV25-1 to TRBJ2-1; the match to TRBD2 covers 11 bases. The length of the CDR3 is 16 residues. Germline trimming cut 4 bases from V and 4 bases from J; bases unmatched to any gene: 6. Germline V CDR1 and CDR2: MGHDK, SYGVNS. Written as DNA, the CDR3 is TGTGCCAGCAGTGCACCGGGACTAGCGGTTTACAATGAGCAGTTCTTC. This translates into CASSAPGLAVYNEQFF.

The chain combines TRBV10-3 with TRBJ1-1, with TRBD1 as a possible D gene (6 bases). The germline V and J ends were trimmed by 0 bases and 5 bases, with 13 bases remaining between them. The germline gives CDR1 ENHRY, CDR2 SYGVKD. This CDR3 comprises 15 residues. The DNA for the CDR3 is TGTGCCATCAGTGAGTCAGGGGGAGTCGGGACTGAAGCTTTCTTT. Protein sequence: CAISESGGVGTEAFF.

In regard to this clone: The sample carries other DNA sequences with the same CDR3. V usage is TRBV18 and J usage is TRBJ2-7; weak D call: TRBD1 (6 bases). With 2 bases removed from V and 3 bases from J, the gap between germline ends came to 8 bases. CDR1 and CDR2 (germline): KGHSH, LQKENI. The CDR3 runs to 13 residues. In nucleotides, the CDR3 is TGTGCCAGCTCACCAGGGGGCGGCTACGAGCAGTACTTC. Its protein product is CASSPGGGYEQYF.

The chain uses TRBV30 and TRBJ1-2; D unclear. Deletions cut 3 bases from V and 2 bases from J, with 13 bases between. Looked up from germline, CDR1 is GTSNPN and CDR2 is SVGIG (reference sequence). The CDR3 is 14 residues long. This CDR3 reads CAWRTPGNNYGYTF. Written as DNA, the CDR3 is TGTGCCTGGAGGACCCCGGGGAACAACTATGGCTACACCTTC. The full variable domain, rest sourced from reference TRBV30 and TRBJ1-2, is SQTIHQWPATLVQPVGSPLSLECTVEGTSNPNLYWYRQAAGRGLQLLFYSVGIGQISSEVPQNLSASRPQDRQFILSSKKLLLSDSGFYLCAWRTPGNNYGYTFGSGTRLTVV.

The rearrangement uses TRBV7-3 and TRBJ1-1, with 9 positions matching TRBD1. Germline assignment: CDR1 SGHTA and CDR2 FQGTGA. The V and J ends lost 6 bases and 2 bases, in that order; junction bases with no gene match: 4. This CDR3 has 14 residues. The DNA of the CDR3 is TGTGCCAGCAGTATAACAGGGGGCAACACTGAAGCTTTCTTT. Translated, it gives CASSITGGNTEAFF.

J is TRBJ2-2 and V is TRBV11-2, with 8 nucleotides matching TRBD1. With V trimmed by 5 bases and J by 4 bases, 6 bases remained unmatched. The CDR3 runs 15 residues. Germline values: CDR1 SGHAT, CDR2 FQNNGV. CDR3 sequence reads: CASSKQGARTGELFF. CDR3 coding DNA: TGTGCCAGCAGCAAGCAGGGGGCGCGCACCGGGGAGCTGTTTTTT.

This clone was counted once. The chain recombines TRBV19 with TRBJ2-1; 7 nucleotides agree with TRBD2. The germline V gene encodes CDR1 LNHDA and CDR2 SQIVND (reference sequence). The CDR3 is 12 residues long. With 10 bases clipped from V and 7 bases from J, the junction kept 7 bases outside the gene matches. The CDR3 DNA sequence: TGTGCCACCCGCAGGCGGGAGAATGAGCAGTTCTTC. This codes for CATRRRENEQFF.

The J gene is TRBJ2-3, the V gene TRBV5-4, with D perhaps TRBD2 (5 bases). This CDR3 has 15 residues. The germline V gene has CDR1 SGHNT and CDR2 YYREEE (reference sequence). Trimming removed 4 bases from V and 0 bases from J, with 12 bases in between. CDR3 loop: CASSPRAVSTDTQYF. The CDR3 DNA sequence: TGTGCCAGCAGCCCGAGAGCGGTTAGCACAGATACGCAGTATTTT.

The chain uses TRBV30 and TRBJ2-7; D remains ambiguous. The CDR3 is made up of 14 amino acids. V dropped 0 bases and J dropped 3 bases, with 12 bases sitting between them. Looked up from germline, CDR1 is GTSNPN and CDR2 is SVGIG (reference sequence). CDR3 sequence: CAWSVVGFYYEQYF. In nucleotides, the CDR3 is TGTGCCTGGAGTGTAGTCGGGTTCTACTACGAGCAGTACTTC.

The gene calls are TRBV5-1 and TRBJ1-1; 9 bases line up with TRBD1. The CDR3 spans 15 residues. Trimming at V came to 3 bases and at J to 4 bases, leaving 7 bases not matched to a gene. CDR1 is SGHRS, CDR2 YFSETQ, per germline. CDR3 nucleotide sequence: TGCGCCAGCAGCTCCCCATTGACAGGGGGCACTGAAGCTTTCTTT. This translates into CASSSPLTGGTEAFF.

The count of this clone is one. This chain connects TRBV6-2 or TRBV6-3 to TRBJ1-2; 7 bases are a match to TRBD1. After removal of 5 bases from V and 3 bases from J, the junction contained 18 bases not matched to a gene. Germline CDR1 and CDR2: MNHEY and SVGEGT. The length of the CDR3 is 18 residues. CDR3 DNA: TGTGCCAGCAGTCCCGGTGGGGCAGGGGGAAAACGGGACTATGGCTACACCTTC. Translated, it gives CASSPGGAGGKRDYGYTF.

This clone appeared a single time. V usage is TRBV18 and J usage is TRBJ1-1; 7 bases are shared with TRBD1. CDR3 size: 15 residues. CDR1 is KGHSH, CDR2 LQKENI, per germline. V was pared by 3 bases and J by 3 bases, with 7 bases of the junction left unmatched. The CDR3 DNA sequence: TGTGCCAGCTCACCCCTCGGACAGGTGGACACTGAAGCTTTCTTT. It specifies CASSPLGQVDTEAFF.

This chain uses TRBV28 with TRBJ1-4, with D possibly matching TRBD1 (5 bases). Trimming stripped 5 bases from V and 5 bases from J, with 15 bases between. Germline V gives CDR1 MDHEN, CDR2 SYDVKM. The CDR3 is made up of 15 amino acids. CDR3 in amino acids: CASSNSGGGNEKLFF. For the CDR3, the DNA is TGTGCCAGCAGTAATAGCGGGGGGGGGAATGAAAAACTGTTTTTT.